This T cell receptor (beta chain) was retrieved from a study of siplizumab effects on memory and regulatory T cells (dated by TCRdb to the late 2010s). With regard to the full study: The study examined how the anti-CD2 antibody siplizumab affects alloreactive T-cell subsets in allogeneic mixed lymphocyte reactions built from human PBMCs. Overall study outcomes, separate from this receptor: No functional confirmation was obtained for the suppressive function of proliferating Tregs from siplizumab cultures. Siplizumab significantly lowered the cumulative frequency of alloreactive sequences that could be traced to unstimulated CD4+ memory T cells. Greater diversity appeared to be present in unstimulated naive T cells than in memory T cells, and a substantial contribution to the alloresponse seemed to be made by naive cells. A naive or memory phenotype could not be assigned to roughly 80-95% of proliferating CD4+ or CD8+ clones. Because sequences below about 10^-5 frequency were poorly captured, only a minor fraction of alloreactive clones could be mapped to unstimulated subsets. Among mappable alloreactive CD4+ clones, an average Treg-derived fraction of roughly 69% was observed with siplizumab, compared with 25% to 30% in control reactions.

In a few donor pairs, further sequencing was done on unstimulated CD8+ naive, CD4+ memory, CD8+ TEMRA, CD4+ naive and CD8+ effector memory subsets. Sorted unstimulated T cells and proliferating T cells recovered from mixed lymphocyte reactions underwent TCRbeta CDR3 sequencing. Fresh whole blood from ten HLA-typed healthy donors was used as the source from which PBMCs were isolated. To note about this clone: Its antigen is not yet known. Per-base qualities were not stored, and no clone one base away is much larger.

The CDR3 runs 14 residues from the cysteine to the phenylalanine. Just CDR3 DNA is preserved here, 42 bases in frame from base 1. The junction shows trimming of 3 bases on V and 5 bases on J, plus 13 bases between the germline ends. The germline V gene sets CDR1 to SGHAT and CDR2 to FQNNGV. The library was built by means of the immunoSEQ multiplex PCR assay. The deep sequencing platform assayed roughly 10^5 TCR templates per sample. Genomic DNA extracted from sorted T cells was used for TCRbeta CDR3 sequencing. As for the original processing: The R programming language was used for the clonal analysis of the TCRbeta CDR3 data. Alloreactive CD4+ and CD8+ clones were identified by comparing unstimulated samples to CFSE-low samples taken after the reaction. Regulatory or non-regulatory origin was assigned to alloreactive CD4+ clones by matching of sequences to sorted unstimulated Treg and non-Treg repertoires. TCRdb retrieved this table from immuneACCESS and kept in-frame rearrangements only. Not all clones are present; in checked studies, unresolved V genes account for under half, and no reason is known for the remainder. The V and J calls and clone size come from that table; D and trimming were worked out from the DNA. In all, the sample holds some 63,000 clones, and approximately 96% of those were seen once. The ten largest account for about 0.1% of the sample.

This sequence was found in a human donor in good health. Sequencing was performed on naive CD8+ T cells sorted from blood. Read against the paper, the sample's cell subset or site label means: unstimulated naive T cells. The chain links TRBV11-2 with TRBJ2-5; the D element might be TRBD1 or TRBD2, as each aligns at 5 bases. The nucleotides read TGTGCCAGCAGCTTCGACCGGGGCTGGGAGACCCAGTACTTC. Translated, this is CASSFDRGWETQYF.